Here is one TCR beta chain with its context. Its antigen is currently unknown. This PCR relied on a set of 60 Vbeta primers and 13 Jbeta primers. This table comes from immunoSEQ multiplex PCR, and its TCRdb copy is limited to in-frame clones, with some not included. This sample has around 150,000 clones; about 83% occur once, and the top ten carry 4.5% to 6.5%. This specimen belongs to a study of cytomegalovirus exposure and HLA in healthy donors. Points from the study as a whole: The study reported that TCR beta sequences accurately predicted HLA-A and HLA-B alleles in most subjects.

V dropped 1 base and J dropped 5; count of bases not matched to a gene: 13. The CDR3 is 18 residues long. The germline gives CDR1 LNHDA, CDR2 SQIVND (reference sequence). The sequence was collected from a young woman in good health and CMV-seronegative. The chain uses TRBV19 and TRBJ1-5; the match to TRBD1 covers 8 bases. Sequencing was done on a sample of PBMCs. CDR3 in amino acids: CASSIVRDRLYRDQPQHF. CDR3 nucleotide sequence: TGTGCCAGTAGTATAGTACGGGACAGGCTTTATAGGGATCAGCCCCAGCATTTT. Full variable domain (rest looked up from reference TRBV19 and TRBJ1-5): DGGITQSPKYLFRKEGQNVTLSCEQNLNHDAMYWYRQDPGQGLRLIYYSQIVNDFQKGDIAEGYSVSREKKESFPLTVTSAQKNPTAFYLCASSIVRDRLYRDQPQHFGDGTRLSIL.